Each of the 9 T cell receptor beta chains below was sequenced from the same sample in a study of blood T cell repertoires in COVID-19. Libraries were prepared by immunoSEQ multiplex PCR; TCRdb keeps only in-frame clonotypes and omits some of them. This table holds around 450,000 clones, about nine tenths found once. Material: PBMCs or T cells enriched from blood (not recorded which). Receptors were obtained from a woman aged 18-30 years who had recovered from COVID-19.

The rearrangement joins TRBV28 to TRBJ1-2; 9 bases match TRBD1. The trim removed 9 bases at V and 8 bases at J, leaving 10 bases unmatched. The CDR3 length is 13 residues. Germline lookup yields CDR1 MDHEN and CDR2 SYDVKM. The CDR3, as DNA: TGTGCCAGTGCTACAGGGGGCGCAATAGGCTACACCTTC. It specifies CASATGGAIGYTF.

The rearrangement links TRBV7-9 to TRBJ2-6; 14 nucleotides align to TRBD2. This CDR3 contains 18 residues. Germline lookup yields CDR1 SEHNR and CDR2 FQNEAQ (reference sequence). With V trimmed by 5 bases and J by 1 base, 4 bases remained unmatched. This CDR3 is CASSLGTSGGSGANVLTF. The CDR3 nucleotides read TGTGCCAGCAGCCTCGGGACTAGCGGGGGTTCTGGGGCCAACGTCCTGACTTTC.

The rearrangement joins TRBV2 to TRBJ2-2, with D maybe TRBD2 (6 bases). Germline assignment: CDR1 SNHLY and CDR2 FYNNEI. This CDR3 has 14 residues. Trimming stripped 10 bases from V and 1 base from J, with 13 bases between. As DNA, the CDR3 is TGTGCCACCCGGGTAGCGGTGAACACCGGGGAGCTGTTTTTT. Translated, it gives CATRVAVNTGELFF.

J is TRBJ1-6 and V is TRBV3-1 (or the pseudogene TRBV3-2), with D tentatively TRBD1 (6 bases). CDR1 is LGHDT, CDR2 YNNKEL, per germline (reference sequence). The V and J ends lost 5 bases and 8 bases respectively, with 13 bases between them. This CDR3 comprises 14 residues. The CDR3 loop is CASSSGQTYSPLHF. CDR3 nucleotide sequence: TGTGCCAGCAGCTCCGGACAGACCTATTCACCCCTCCACTTT.

The V and J genes are TRBV7-9 and TRBJ2-1; 11 nucleotides match TRBD2. The CDR3 has 18 residues. V lost 3 bases, J lost 2 bases, and 9 bases stayed unmatched. Germline lookup yields CDR1 SEHNR and CDR2 FQNEAQ (reference sequence). The chain's CDR3 is CASSFPKTSGTTYNEQFF. CDR3 DNA: TGTGCCAGCAGCTTCCCTAAGACTAGCGGGACTACCTACAATGAGCAGTTCTTC.

This sequence joins TRBV19 and TRBJ1-3; possible D gene TRBD1, 5 bases. The germline V and J ends were trimmed by 5 bases and 5 bases, with 16 bases remaining between them. The germline V gene has CDR1 LNHDA and CDR2 SQIVND (reference sequence). This CDR3 has 15 amino acids. The CDR3 spells CASSPQEGSRNTIYF. In DNA form, the CDR3 reads TGTGCCAGTAGTCCACAGGAAGGATCGAGAAACACCATATATTTT.

This chain uses TRBV4-1 with TRBJ2-1, with 8 bases lining up with TRBD1. The length of the CDR3 is 18 residues. The V segment lost 3 bases and the J segment 1 base; nucleotides outside the gene matches: 11. The germline CDR1 and CDR2 sequences are MGHRA and YSYEKL. The CDR3 is CASSHFIYRQGSYNEQFF. DNA of the CDR3: TGCGCCAGCAGCCACTTCATTTACCGACAGGGGTCCTACAATGAGCAGTTCTTC.

The J gene is TRBJ2-2, the V gene TRBV13; a possible D gene is TRBD1 (6 bases). Trimming removed 5 bases from V and 5 bases from J, with 15 bases in between. CDR3 length: 15 residues. Germline V gene data show CDR1 as PRHDT and CDR2 as FYEKMQ (reference sequence). The CDR3 coding sequence is TGTGCCAGCAGCCGTGAAGGACAGAGTACCGGGGAGCTGTTTTTT. It encodes CASSREGQSTGELFF.

The chain combines TRBV11-2 with TRBJ1-1, with a weak D call TRBD1 (5 bases). The V end was cut by 1 base, the J end by 8 bases, with 14 bases between. Germline assignment: CDR1 SGHAT and CDR2 FQNNGV. This CDR3 is built from 14 residues. CDR3 loop: CASSLGRVWTEAFF. CDR3 nucleotide sequence: TGTGCCAGCAGCTTAGGCAGGGTTTGGACGGAAGCTTTCTTT. Complete variable domain (other parts from reference TRBV11-2 and TRBJ1-1): EAGVAQSPRYKIIEKRQSVAFWCNPISGHATLYWYQQILGQGPKLLIQFQNNGVVDDSQLPKDRFSAERLKGVDSTLKIQPAKLEDSAVYLCASSLGRVWTEAFFGQGTRLTVV.